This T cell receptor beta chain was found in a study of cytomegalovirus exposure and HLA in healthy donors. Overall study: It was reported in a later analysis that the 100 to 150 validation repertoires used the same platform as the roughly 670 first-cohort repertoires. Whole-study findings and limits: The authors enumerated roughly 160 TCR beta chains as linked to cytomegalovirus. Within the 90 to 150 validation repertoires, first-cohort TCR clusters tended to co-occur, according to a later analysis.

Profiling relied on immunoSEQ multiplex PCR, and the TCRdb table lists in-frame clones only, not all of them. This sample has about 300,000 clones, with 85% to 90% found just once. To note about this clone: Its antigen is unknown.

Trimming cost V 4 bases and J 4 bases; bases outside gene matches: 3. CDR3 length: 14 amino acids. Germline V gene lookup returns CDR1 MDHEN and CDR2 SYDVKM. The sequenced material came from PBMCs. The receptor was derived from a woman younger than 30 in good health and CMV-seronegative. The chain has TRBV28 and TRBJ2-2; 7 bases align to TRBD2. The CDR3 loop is CASSSGGSTGELFF. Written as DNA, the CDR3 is TGTGCCAGCAGTTCAGGCGGGAGCACCGGGGAGCTGTTTTTT.